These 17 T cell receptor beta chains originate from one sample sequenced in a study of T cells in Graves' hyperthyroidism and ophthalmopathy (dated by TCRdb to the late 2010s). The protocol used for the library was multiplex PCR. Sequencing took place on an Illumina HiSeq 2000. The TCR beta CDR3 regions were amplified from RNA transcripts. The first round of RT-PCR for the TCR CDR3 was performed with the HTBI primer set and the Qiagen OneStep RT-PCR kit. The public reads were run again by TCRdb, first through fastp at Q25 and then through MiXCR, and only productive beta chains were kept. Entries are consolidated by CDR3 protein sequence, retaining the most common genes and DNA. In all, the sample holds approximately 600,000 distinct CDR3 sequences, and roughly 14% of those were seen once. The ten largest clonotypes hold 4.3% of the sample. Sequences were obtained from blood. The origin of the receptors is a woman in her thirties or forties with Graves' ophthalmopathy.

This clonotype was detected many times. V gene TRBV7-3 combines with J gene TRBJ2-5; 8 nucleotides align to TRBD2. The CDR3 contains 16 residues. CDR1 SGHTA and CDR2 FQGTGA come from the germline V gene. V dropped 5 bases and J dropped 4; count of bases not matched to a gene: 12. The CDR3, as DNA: TGTGCCAGCAGCACCAGCGGGAGCACCGGCAGAGAGACCCAGTACTTC. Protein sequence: CASSTSGSTGRETQYF.

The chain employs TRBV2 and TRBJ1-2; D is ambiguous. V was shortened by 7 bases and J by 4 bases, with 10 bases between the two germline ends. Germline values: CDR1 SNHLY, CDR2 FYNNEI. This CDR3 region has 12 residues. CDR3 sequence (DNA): TGTGCCAGCACCACAAGCGCCTATGGCTACACCTTC. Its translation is CASTTSAYGYTF.

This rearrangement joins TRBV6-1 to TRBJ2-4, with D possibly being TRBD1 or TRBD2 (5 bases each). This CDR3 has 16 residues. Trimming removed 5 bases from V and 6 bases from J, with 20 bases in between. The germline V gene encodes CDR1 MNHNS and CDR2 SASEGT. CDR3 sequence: CASSLTRRDGRNIQYF. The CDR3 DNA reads TGTGCCAGCAGTCTTACTAGAAGGGACGGCCGAAACATTCAGTACTTC.

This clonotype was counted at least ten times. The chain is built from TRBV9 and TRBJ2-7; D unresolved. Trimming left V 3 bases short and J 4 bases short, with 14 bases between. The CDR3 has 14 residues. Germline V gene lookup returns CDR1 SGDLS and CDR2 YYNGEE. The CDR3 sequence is CASSAGDRTYEQYF. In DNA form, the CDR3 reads TGTGCCAGCAGCGCAGGAGACCGGACGTACGAGCAGTACTTC.

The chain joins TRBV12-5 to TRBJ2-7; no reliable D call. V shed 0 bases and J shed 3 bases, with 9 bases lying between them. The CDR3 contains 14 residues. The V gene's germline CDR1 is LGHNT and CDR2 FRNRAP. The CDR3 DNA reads TGTGCTAGTGGTTTGGTGGGCCTAAACTACGAGCAGTACTTC. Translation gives CASGLVGLNYEQYF.

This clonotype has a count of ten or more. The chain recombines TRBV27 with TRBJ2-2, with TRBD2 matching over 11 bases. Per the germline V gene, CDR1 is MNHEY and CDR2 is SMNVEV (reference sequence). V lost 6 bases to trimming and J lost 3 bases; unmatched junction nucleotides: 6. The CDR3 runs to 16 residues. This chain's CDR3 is CASRKKLAGDTGELFF. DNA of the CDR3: TGTGCCAGCAGGAAAAAACTAGCGGGAGACACCGGGGAGCTGTTTTTT.

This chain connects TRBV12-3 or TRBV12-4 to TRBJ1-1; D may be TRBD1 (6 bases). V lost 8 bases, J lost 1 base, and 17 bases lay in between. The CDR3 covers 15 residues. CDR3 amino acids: CASATWGARNTEAFF. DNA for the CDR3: TGTGCCAGCGCCACCTGGGGGGCACGGAACACTGAAGCTTTCTTT.

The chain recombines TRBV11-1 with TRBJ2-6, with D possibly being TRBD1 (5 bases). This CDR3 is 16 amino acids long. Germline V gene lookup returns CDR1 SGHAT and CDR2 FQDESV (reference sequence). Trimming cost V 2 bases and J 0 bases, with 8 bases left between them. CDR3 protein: CASSLRGNSGANVLTF. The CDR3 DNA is TGTGCCAGCAGCTTAAGGGGCAACTCTGGGGCCAACGTCCTGACTTTC.

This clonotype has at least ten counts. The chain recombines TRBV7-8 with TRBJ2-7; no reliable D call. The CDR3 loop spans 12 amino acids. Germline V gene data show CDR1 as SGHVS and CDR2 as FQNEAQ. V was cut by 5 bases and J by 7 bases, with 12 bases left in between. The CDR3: CASSPTGWEQYF. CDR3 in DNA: TGTGCCAGCAGCCCCACGGGTTGGGAGCAGTACTTC. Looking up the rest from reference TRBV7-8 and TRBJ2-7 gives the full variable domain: GAGVSQSPRYKVAKRGQDVALRCDPISGHVSLFWYQQALGQGPEFLTYFQNEAQLDKSGLPSDRFFAERPEGSVSTLKIQRTQQEDSAVYLCASSPTGWEQYFGPGTRLTVT.

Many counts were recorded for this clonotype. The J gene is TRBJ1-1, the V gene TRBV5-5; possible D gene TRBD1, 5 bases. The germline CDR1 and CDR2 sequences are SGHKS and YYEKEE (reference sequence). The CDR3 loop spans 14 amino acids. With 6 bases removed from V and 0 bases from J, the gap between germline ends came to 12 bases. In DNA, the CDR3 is TGTGCCAGCACTGGGGGGTGGGTGAACACTGAAGCTTTCTTT. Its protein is CASTGGWVNTEAFF.

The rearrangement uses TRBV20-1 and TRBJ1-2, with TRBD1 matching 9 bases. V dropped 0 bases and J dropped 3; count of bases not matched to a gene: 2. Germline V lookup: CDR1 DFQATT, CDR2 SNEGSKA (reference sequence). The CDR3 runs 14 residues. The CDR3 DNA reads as TGCAGTGCTAGAGATACAGGGGGCGACTATGGCTACACCTTC. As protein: CSARDTGGDYGYTF.

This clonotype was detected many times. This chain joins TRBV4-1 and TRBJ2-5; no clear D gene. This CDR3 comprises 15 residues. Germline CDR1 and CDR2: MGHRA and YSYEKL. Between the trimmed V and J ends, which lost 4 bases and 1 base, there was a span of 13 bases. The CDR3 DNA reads TGCGCCAGCAGCCTAACGGGCGGCCTCCAAGAGACCCAGTACTTC. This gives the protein CASSLTGGLQETQYF.

CDR3 in amino acids: CASSPPRGTGQPQHF. The CDR3 region has the DNA TGTGCCAGCTCACCACCGAGGGGAACAGGGCAGCCCCAGCATTTT. The V gene is TRBV18, the J gene TRBJ1-5; D may be TRBD1 (6 bases). The germline V gene encodes CDR1 KGHSH and CDR2 LQKENI. V was cut by 0 bases and J by 7 bases, with 13 bases left in between. This CDR3 has 15 amino acids. Complete variable domain (other parts from reference TRBV18 and TRBJ1-5): NAGVMQNPRHLVRRRGQEARLRCSPMKGHSHVYWYRQLPEEGLKFMVYLQKENIIDESGMPKERFSAEFPKEGPSILRIQQVVRGDSAAYFCASSPPRGTGQPQHFGDGTRLSIL.

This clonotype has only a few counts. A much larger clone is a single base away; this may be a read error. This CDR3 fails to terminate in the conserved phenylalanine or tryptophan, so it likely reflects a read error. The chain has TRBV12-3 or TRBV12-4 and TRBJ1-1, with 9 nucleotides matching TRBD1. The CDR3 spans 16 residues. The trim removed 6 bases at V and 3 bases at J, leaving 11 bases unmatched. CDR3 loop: CASSPGQGKGYTEAFS. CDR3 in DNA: TGTGCCAGCAGCCCCGGACAGGGGAAGGGGTACACTGAAGCTTTCTCT.

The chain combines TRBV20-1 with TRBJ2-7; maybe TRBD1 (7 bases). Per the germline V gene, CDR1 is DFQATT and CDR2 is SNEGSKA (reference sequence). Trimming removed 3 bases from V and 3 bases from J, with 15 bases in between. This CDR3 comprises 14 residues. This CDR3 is CSARQGGIDYEQYF. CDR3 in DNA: TGCAGTGCTAGGCAGGGGGGTATCGACTACGAGCAGTACTTC.

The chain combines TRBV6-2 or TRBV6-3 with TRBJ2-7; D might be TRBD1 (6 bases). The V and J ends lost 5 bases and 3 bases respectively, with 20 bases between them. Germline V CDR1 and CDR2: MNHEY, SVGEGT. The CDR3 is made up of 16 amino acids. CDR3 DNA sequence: TGTGCCAGCAGTCGACGTACAGGGTTGGGCTTCTACGAGCAGTACTTC. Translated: CASSRRTGLGFYEQYF.

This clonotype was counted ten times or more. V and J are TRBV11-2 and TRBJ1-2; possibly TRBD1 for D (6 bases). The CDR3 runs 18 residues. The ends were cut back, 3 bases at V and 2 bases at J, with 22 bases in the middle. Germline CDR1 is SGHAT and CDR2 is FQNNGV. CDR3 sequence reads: CASSFSPAGGEANYGYTF. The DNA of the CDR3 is TGTGCCAGCAGCTTTAGTCCCGCGGGGGGCGAGGCAAACTATGGCTACACCTTC.